This TCR beta chain is from a study of T cells after yellow fever vaccination. In the study overall: The SMART-Seq v4 Ultra Low Input method served to prepare the low-cell-number fractions. Study-level points and caveats: On re-exposure, the response was weaker but peaked faster, at day 5 versus 15. Clones that expanded after primary vaccination mostly reappeared after the booster (around 96% CD4, 80% to 90% CD8).

This clonotype was detected a few times. Its antigen is unknown. The TCR cDNA carried a universal primer site and UMIs from 5'RACE template switching. TCRdb fed the 5' RACE reads into MiXCR, producing one record per CDR3 protein. The sample includes a few hundred thousand distinct CDR3 sequences, roughly 4.3% of them seen just once. The CDR3 totals 12 residues. The germline V gene has CDR1 DFQATT and CDR2 SNEGSKA (reference sequence). V shed 5 bases and J shed 2 bases, with 9 bases lying between them. This material consisted of PBMCs, taken 5 days after the yellow fever booster vaccination. The receptor's source is a man in his late teens or twenties who received the YFV17D yellow fever vaccine. The chain joins TRBV20-1 to TRBJ1-2; no clear D gene. DNA for the CDR3: TGCAGTGCTCCGGACGGGAACTATGGCTACACCTTC. This encodes CSAPDGNYGYTF.